This T cell receptor beta chain is from a study of memory CD4+ T cells and cytomegalovirus serostatus. V was pared by 4 bases and J by 5 bases, with 17 bases between. This CDR3 is 15 amino acids long. In germline, CDR1 is SGHDN, CDR2 FVKESK. Clones were sequenced by immunoSEQ multiplex PCR, and TCRdb holds only the in-frame ones, with some missing. Here the sample spans 50,000 or so clones, roughly 74% being singletons. This clone was counted once. The sort gate was single viable CD3+CD4+CD8-CD45RO+ cells for memory CD4+ T cells. The receptor was isolated from an adult in good health and CMV-seropositive. The chain has TRBV14 and TRBJ2-5, with D unclear. Sequences were obtained from memory CD4+ T cells from blood. The CDR3 sequence is CASSPTDEPVETQYF. The DNA of the CDR3 is TGTGCCAGCAGCCCGACGGACGAACCGGTTGAGACCCAGTACTTC.